Given below is one T cell receptor (beta chain) in context. The antigen this receptor binds is unknown. Per-base qualities were not stored, and no clone one base away is much larger. The study profiled bulk TCR beta-chain repertoires in matched peripheral blood, tumor and adjacent normal breast tissue taken from more than 15 patients with early-stage breast cancer. Before surgery, roughly 5-11 mL of whole blood was collected into EDTA tubes and then processed within 2 hours. Ficoll-Paque centrifugation in SepMate-50 tubes was used to isolate peripheral blood mononuclear cells. PBMCs were cryopreserved in aliquots of roughly 2 to 4.5 million cells in approximately 90% FBS with around 10% DMSO and kept in liquid nitrogen. Genomic DNA was extracted with the Qiagen AllPrep DNA/RNA Mini kit. The data derive from a study of early stage breast cancer tumors (TCRdb year 2017). In the study overall: Of the 16 invasive breast tumors, some twelve were found to be estrogen receptor-positive, progesterone receptor-positive and HER2-negative. Of the approximately twelve ER+/PR+/HER2- tumors, eight were classified as invasive ductal carcinomas and four as invasive lobular carcinomas. On average, each sample had 8.5 to 10-fold read coverage. A total of 2,651,842 templates, representing roughly 1,100,000 unique clonotypes, were detected across all samples. Summary of the overall study and its limitations: The small cohort size prevented analysis by tumor subtype. Enriched TCRB sequences shared across patients were mostly commonly generated sequences, unlikely to play an important role in the tumor microenvironment. Chain pairing and functional markers such as CD4, CD8 and FOXP3 were not captured by bulk genomic DNA sequencing of unsorted cells. Tumors showed about 2.4-fold higher T cell density and higher clonality than adjacent normal breast tissue. Repertoires from blood and normal breast were more alike than repertoires from blood and tumor, and in about 90% of the 16 patients, comparing each tissue with blood separated tumor from normal.

Reading the germline V gene gives CDR1 SGHVS and CDR2 FNYEAQ. Including cysteine and phenylalanine, the CDR3 has 13 amino acids. Just CDR3 DNA is preserved here, 39 bases in frame from base 1. V is cut by 5 bases and J by 6 bases, and the space between the germline ends is 11 bases. Each sample was amplified in two independent genomic DNA replicates, using approximately 0.5 ug for blood and about 1.5 ug for tumor or normal breast. Following the manufacturer's instructions, the ImmunoSeq Intro kit was used to carry out TCRB sequencing on genomic DNA. Multiplex PCR ran roughly 30 cycles with proprietary primers and spike-in control sequences for absolute quantification. Single-end 150-bp reads were used to sequence an 87-bp fragment spanning the CDR3 plus the flanking V and J genes. Each lane of an Illumina MiSeq running version 3.0 chemistry carried seven multiplexed samples, with two replicates apiece. The authors' pipeline ran thus. The vendor's proprietary pipeline handled the raw data processing, merging both replicates into a single result for each sample. To define clonotypes, the study grouped productive rearrangements that shared the V-gene family, CDR3 amino acid sequence and J-gene segment. Clonality was computed as 1 minus the normalized Shannon entropy (Pielou evenness) of TCRB abundances. T cell density was estimated as total templates divided by the number of input cells, with the number of input cells inferred from the DNA input amount. Recon with default parameters was used to estimate total repertoire diversity and clonality. Clonotypes with over 0.1% abundance in tumor and at least 32-fold higher abundance in tumor than in normal breast were defined as tumor-enriched. Entries here come from immuneACCESS through TCRdb and include only in-frame sequences with V and J called. Some clones fail to appear in such tables; in the studies checked, an unresolved V gene covers under half of the shortfall, and the cause of the remainder is unknown. The DNA gave D and trimming, while V, J and clone size come from that table. The sample profile shows about 58,000 clones; 70% to 80% of them were found once. The ten largest clones take up around 3.2% of the sample.

This clonotype was sampled from a person aged 30-39 years with breast cancer. The chain was built from TRBV7-6 and TRBJ2-1, and the D gene may be TRBD1, 5 bases matching. The sequenced material came from blood. The sequence in DNA is TGTGCCAGCAGCCCTCGACAGCGCAATGAGCAGTTCTTC. The translation is CASSPRQRNEQFF.